This T cell receptor beta chain is drawn from a study of T cells in Graves' hyperthyroidism and ophthalmopathy. Every diagnosis used clinical symptoms, serum thyroxine and TRAb, thyroid ultrasound and orbital computed tomography. The TCR beta CDR3 regions underwent amplification using RNA transcripts as the source. RT-PCR in the first round (using the HTBI primer set) targeted the TCR CDR3. TCRdb re-called the multiplex PCR reads with MiXCR, one entry per CDR3 protein. This table has 600,000 to 700,000 distinct CDR3 sequences, just under 45% appearing once. General study results and limits: From stable hyperthyroidism, ophthalmopathy was set apart by a 13 V-J model. Ophthalmopathy onset followed model prediction by a median about 6.9 months.

CDR1 and CDR2 from the germline V gene are SGHVS and FNYEAQ. Trimming at V came to 5 bases and at J to 2 bases, leaving 6 bases not matched to a gene. The CDR3 runs to 15 residues. Details on this clonotype: Its antigen remains unidentified. A read error may explain this, as a much larger clone is one base away.

The clonotype was recovered from an adult man with Graves' disease, either hyperthyroidism or ophthalmopathy (not recorded which). Source material: peripheral blood or thyroid tissue (not recorded which). This chain links TRBV7-6 with TRBJ2-7; 10 nucleotides line up with TRBD1. The CDR3 nucleotides read TGTGCCAGCAGCCCCCAGGGACAGGGGACCTACGAGCAGTACTTC. Its translation: CASSPQGQGTYEQYF.